This TCR beta chain was sequenced in a study of blood T cell repertoires in COVID-19. Study at large: Samples of COVID-19 (acute and convalescent) were obtained from the United States, Italy and Spain. The cDNA or gDNA used as material had been derived from T cells, B-cell-depleted T cells, or PBMCs.

This table comes from immunoSEQ multiplex PCR, and its TCRdb copy is limited to in-frame clones, with some not included. The sample has 380,000 or so clones; approximately 86% are singletons. Between the trimmed V and J ends, which lost 5 bases and 1 base, there was a span of 12 bases. The CDR3 contains 14 residues. Germline CDR1 is SGHTS and CDR2 is YDEGEE. Patients from Seattle were sampled longitudinally, starting during active infection. This rearrangement joins TRBV5-8 to TRBJ2-5, with D maybe TRBD2 (6 bases). The clonotype originates from a woman aged 60 to 75 with COVID-19, enrolled during active disease. The material sequenced was peripheral blood. CDR3 in DNA: TGTGCCAGCAGATCCCGGGACTCCCAAGAGACCCAGTACTTC. Amino acids: CASRSRDSQETQYF.